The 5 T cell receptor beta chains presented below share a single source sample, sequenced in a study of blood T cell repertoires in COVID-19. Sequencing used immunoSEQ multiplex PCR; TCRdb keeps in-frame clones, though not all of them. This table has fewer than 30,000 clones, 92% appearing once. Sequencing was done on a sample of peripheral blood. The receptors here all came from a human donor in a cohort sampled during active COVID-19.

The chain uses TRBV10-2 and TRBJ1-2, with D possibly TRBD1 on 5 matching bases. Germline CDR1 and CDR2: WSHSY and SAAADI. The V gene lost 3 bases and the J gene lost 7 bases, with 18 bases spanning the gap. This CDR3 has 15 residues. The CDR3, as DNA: TGCGCCAGCAGTGACAAGACAGTCCTAAGGAGTGGCTACACCTTC. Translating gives CASSDKTVLRSGYTF.

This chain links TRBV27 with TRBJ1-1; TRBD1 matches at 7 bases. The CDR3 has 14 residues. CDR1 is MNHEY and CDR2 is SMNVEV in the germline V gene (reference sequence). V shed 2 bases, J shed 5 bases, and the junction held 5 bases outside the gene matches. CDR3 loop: CASSLQTGRTEAFF. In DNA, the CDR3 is TGTGCCAGCAGTTTACAGACAGGGAGAACTGAAGCTTTCTTT.

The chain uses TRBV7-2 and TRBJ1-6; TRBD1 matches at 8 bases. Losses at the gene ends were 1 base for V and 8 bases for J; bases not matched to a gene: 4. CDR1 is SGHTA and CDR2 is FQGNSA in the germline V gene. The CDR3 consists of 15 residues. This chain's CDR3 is CASSLVGTGYSPLHF. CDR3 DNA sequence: TGTGCCAGCAGCTTAGTCGGGACAGGCTATTCACCCCTCCACTTT.

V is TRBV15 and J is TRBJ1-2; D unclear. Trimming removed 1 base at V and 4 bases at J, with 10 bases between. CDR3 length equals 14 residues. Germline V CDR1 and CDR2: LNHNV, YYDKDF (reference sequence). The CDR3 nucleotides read TGTGCCACCAGCAGAGGGGGAGGGATCTATGGCTACACCTTC. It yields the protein CATSRGGGIYGYTF. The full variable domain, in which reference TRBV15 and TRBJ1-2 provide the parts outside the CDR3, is DAMVIQNPRYQVTQFGKPVTLSCSQTLNHNVMYWYQQKSSQAPKLLFHYYDKDFNNEADTPDNFQSRRPNTSFCFLDIRSPGLGDTAMYLCATSRGGGIYGYTFGSGTRLTVV.

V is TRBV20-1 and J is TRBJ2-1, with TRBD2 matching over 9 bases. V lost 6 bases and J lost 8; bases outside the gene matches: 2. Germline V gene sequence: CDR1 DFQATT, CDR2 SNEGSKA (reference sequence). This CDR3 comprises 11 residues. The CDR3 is CSATSGHEQFF. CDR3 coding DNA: TGCAGTGCGACTAGCGGCCATGAGCAGTTCTTC.